This TCR beta chain stems from a study of shared clonotypes between healthy human individuals (dated by TCRdb to 2020 to 2022). In the study overall: The cohort comprised two women and three men aged 18 to 49 years. The study deeply sequenced blood TCR repertoires of several healthy adults to estimate repertoire size and the extent of clonotype sharing between individuals. To increase sequencing depth and limit assay-specific biases, different laboratories used diverse techniques to prepare libraries and sequence TCR repertoires. Per donor, leukapheresis produced somewhere between about 0.85 and 9.5 billion PBMCs.

Using the deep immunoSEQ assay, TCR CDR3 regions were amplified from genomic DNA by multiplex PCR. For each cell subset, the extracted genomic DNA was distributed evenly across all wells of several immunoSEQ 96-well plates, and each plate served as one replicate. Each replicate PCR for unsorted PBMC received about 0.3 ug genomic DNA, equal to approximately 30,000 T cell genomes. Ten immunoSEQ deep assay plates were used to sequence unsorted PBMC genomic DNA. Purified libraries were quantified with a Qubit 3.0 fluorometer, sized on a Bioanalyzer 2100, and re-quantified with the KAPA Library Quantification kit. Every immunoSEQ 96-well plate was sequenced on a dedicated single-read 150-cycle Illumina NextSeq 550 flow cell. As for the original processing: Because the immunoSEQ output held only junctional sequences and lacked quality scores, the filtering could not match the filtering applied to full-length reads. To assign V/J genes and CDR3, sequences were annotated using PyIR, a Python wrapper for IgBLAST v1.9, with IMGT germline references. Reads with weak V/J assignments (E-value above 1e-6), missing CDR3, stop codons, out-of-frame junctions, or ambiguous translated residues were removed. V3J clonotypes were defined as sequences sharing the same inferred V gene, J gene, and CDR3 amino acid sequence. Percentage overlap between repertoires was computed as shared unique clonotypes divided by the size of the smaller repertoire. Repertoire richness was assessed with RTK rarefaction, the Chao1 estimator, and Recon v2.1 estimates of unobserved clonotypes. This immuneACCESS table, as held by TCRdb, lists in-frame sequences with V and J called but not all clones. Of the missing ones, under half trace to an unresolved V gene in checked studies; the others have no known cause. V, J and clone size are those of that table, while D and trimming were read from the DNA. Counted in this sample were around 530,000 clones; around three quarters of them appeared once. The ten most abundant clones make up around 11% of the sample.

Turning to this clone: What this receptor recognizes is not known. Base qualities are not recorded, but no much larger clone differs from it by a single base.

Healthy HIV-negative adults with no recently reported acute infections or vaccinations were included as donors. Every donor was a Caucasian adult living in Nashville, Tennessee, USA. For unsorted samples, 85 million to 100 million PBMCs were counted, and genomic DNA was extracted using the QIAamp DNA Blood Mini kit. After blood collection by leukapheresis, PBMCs were isolated using Ficoll-Histopaque density gradient centrifugation and then cryopreserved in the vapor phase of liquid nitrogen. The research as a whole found: The genetic and exposure-history diversity represented was limited by the small number of donors. Sampling was restricted to blood, and TCR repertoires in tissues likely differ from the TCR repertoires found in blood. Based on pairwise subsampling, the degree of clonotype sharing among donors was expected to be affected by sequencing depth.

Counted from cysteine to phenylalanine, this CDR3 has 11 amino acids. Here the CDR3 DNA is all that survives: 33 bases in frame from base 1. The V end gives up 6 bases and the J end 11 bases, leaving 5 bases in the junction not matched to a gene. According to the germline V gene (reference sequence), CDR1 reads MNHEY and CDR2 reads SMNVEV. This TCR was sampled from a woman between 40 and 55 years old in good health. Some clones in this sample may be carry-over from other donors' samples. Sequencing was done on a sample of PBMCs. The sequence links TRBV27 to TRBJ2-3; 7 central bases correspond to TRBD2. The nucleotide sequence is given as TGTGCCAGCAGGTTAGCGGGTATGCAGTATTTT. This sequence encodes CASRLAGMQYF.